Described below is a single T cell receptor (beta chain) sequence and its context. What it binds is not known. Trimming pared 3 bases from V and 5 bases from J, leaving 13 bases between. The CDR3 sequence is 14 residues long. In germline, CDR1 is LNHDA, CDR2 SQIVND (reference sequence). Genomic DNA came from around 84 million PBMCs in unsorted samples. This entry belongs to a study of shared clonotypes between healthy human individuals. Whole-study findings and limits: Sampling involved blood alone; tissue repertoires likely differ.

The assay ran at deep level. Assay used: immunoSEQ multiplex PCR; TCRdb lists only in-frame clones, some missing. The data hold a few hundred thousand clones, with 70% to 80% observed a single time. The sequence derives from a woman aged 40-49 years in good health. Some clones in this sample may be carry-over from other donors' samples. The V and J genes are TRBV19 and TRBJ2-5; D not resolved. Sequencing was carried out using PBMCs. The CDR3 DNA follows: TGTGCCAGTAGTATTCTAGGCGAGGTGGAGACCCAGTACTTC. Residues: CASSILGEVETQYF.